This entry concerns a single T cell receptor beta chain. Different DNA sequences within this sample yield the same CDR3. The source of the sample is a study of blood T cell repertoires in COVID-19. Across the whole study: Donors in the United States, Italy and Spain gave samples during acute or convalescent COVID-19. The cDNA or gDNA used as material had been derived from T cells, B-cell-depleted T cells, or PBMCs.

Original processing methods: Reference gene primer amplification gave nucleated cell count estimates. Some clones are missing from TCRdb's copy, which holds only in-frame ones; the method was immunoSEQ multiplex PCR. Clone size and the V and J calls come from that table; the DNA yielded D and trimming. The data show under 250,000 clones, about 89% seen once. The germline V and J ends were trimmed by 2 bases and 1 base, with 8 bases remaining between them. In germline, CDR1 is LGHDT, CDR2 YNNKEL (reference sequence). This CDR3 contains 14 residues. The sequence was collected from a woman between 40 and 55 years old with acute or convalescent COVID-19. The sample consisted of peripheral blood. This sequence joins TRBV3-1 (or the pseudogene TRBV3-2) and TRBJ2-5, with D maybe TRBD2 (7 bases). CDR3 protein: CASSQRGGQETQYF. The CDR3 DNA reads as TGTGCCAGCAGCCAAAGGGGGGGCCAAGAGACCCAGTACTTC.